This is a list of T cell receptor beta chains from one sample in a study of OX40 agonist ivuxolimab in advanced cancers. Assay: immunoSEQ multiplex PCR; the TCRdb copy retains only in-frame clones and omits some. The sample has about 81,000 clones; roughly 91% are singletons. Sample: CD4+ or CD8+ T cells sorted from blood, taken in a trial of the OX40 agonist ivuxolimab. These TCRs come from an adult with an advanced solid tumor such as melanoma, head and neck, liver or kidney cancer. The CDR3 runs from the conserved cysteine through the conserved F or W.

J	V	CDR3
TRBJ1-2	TRBV4-1	CASSQEPPRGYTF
TRBJ1-5	TRBV19	CASKEGNQPQHF
TRBJ1-5	TRBV27	CASSHDNSNQPQHF
TRBJ2-1	TRBV27	CASSLLASPYNEQFF
TRBJ1-2	TRBV6-5	CASSPGGGLYGYTF
TRBJ1-4	TRBV7-2	CASSLDLGSANEKLFF
TRBJ2-5	TRBV9	CASSVGGQETQYF
TRBJ1-1	TRBV27	CASSFIPDTEAFF
TRBJ1-2	TRBV10-2	CASSEAKAGDDYGYTF
TRBJ1-5	TRBV5-4	CASSLDGTQPQHF
TRBJ1-1	TRBV4-3	CASSQDGDGQGAPRGYEAFF
TRBJ1-1	TRBV15	CATSGIGPRGLGTEAFF
TRBJ2-2	TRBV27	CASLPNGQSSGELFF
TRBJ1-5	TRBV7-8	CASSLGTGGSQPQHF
TRBJ2-6	TRBV2	CASRVSVLRSGANVLTF
TRBJ1-1	TRBV4-1	CASSQGTEAFF